This TCR beta chain was found in a study of blood T cell repertoires in COVID-19. Study overall: From the United States, Italy and Spain came samples of acute and convalescent COVID-19. From T cells, B-cell-depleted T cells, or PBMCs came the material, which was cDNA or gDNA.

In the source study's methods: Amplifying reference gene primers gave estimates of nucleated cell counts. The table came from immunoSEQ multiplex PCR; TCRdb's copy has only in-frame clones and leaves some out. V, J and clone size are those of that table, while D and trimming were read from the DNA. Among roughly 150,000 clones, over 75% were seen once, and the ten largest hold roughly 9.6%. CDR1 is SGDLS and CDR2 is YYNGEE in the germline V gene. The CDR3 runs to 15 residues. V trimming: 3 bases; J trimming: 0 bases; junction bases outside the gene matches: 2. V and J are TRBV9 and TRBJ1-2; 10 positions agree with TRBD1. The receptor's source is a man in his 60s with active or convalescent COVID-19. Sequencing was carried out using peripheral blood. The CDR3 bases are TGTGCCAGCAGCGGCGGACAGGGGGCTAACTATGGCTACACCTTC. Protein: CASSGGQGANYGYTF.